This T cell receptor (beta chain) was sequenced in a study of OX40 agonist ivuxolimab in advanced cancers. Across the study: Partial responses were seen in three patients, one with hepatocellular carcinoma and two with cutaneous melanoma. Study-wide results and limits: At 0.1 to 3.0 mg/kg, clonal expansion of CD4+ and CD8+ blood T cells had occurred by week 6. Partial responders receiving 0.1-3.0 mg/kg showed among the lowest clonal expansion.

The CDR3 totals 13 residues. Germline V gene data show CDR1 as SQVTM and CDR2 as ANQGSEA. V lost 2 bases to trimming and J lost 0 bases, with 4 bases between them. Profiled with immunoSEQ multiplex PCR; TCRdb holds only in-frame clones, not every one. The sample lists about 64,000 clones; about 80% were seen once. Regarding this clone: Its target is unknown.

Autoimmune disease history or systemic immunosuppression barred patients. This TCR derives from an adult with an advanced solid tumor such as melanoma, head and neck, liver or kidney cancer. The rearrangement joins TRBV29-1 to TRBJ1-4; no reliable D call. The sample here was CD4+ or CD8+ T cells sorted from blood, taken in a trial of the OX40 agonist ivuxolimab. The CDR3 DNA sequence: TGCAGCGTTGAATGGGCAACTAATGAAAAACTGTTTTTT. It translates to CSVEWATNEKLFF.